Below, 25 T cell receptor beta chains from the same sample are listed, as sequenced in a study of T cell repertoires in cytomegalovirus infection. TCRdb called the reads again in MiXCR, with one record for every CDR3 protein. This table holds roughly 180,000 distinct CDR3 sequences, approximately 17% found once. The material sequenced was CD8+ T cells from PBMCs. The receptors originated from a human donor in good health (CMV status not recorded). Some clones in this sample may be carry-over from other donors' samples.

The chain employs TRBV7-2 and TRBJ2-5; 8 nucleotides agree with TRBD2. The CDR3 is 13 amino acids. The V segment lost 3 bases and the J segment 5 bases; nucleotides outside the gene matches: 2. The germline gives CDR1 SGHTA, CDR2 FQGNSA. This CDR3 is CASSFRLAETQYF. For the CDR3, the DNA is TGTGCCAGCAGCTTCCGACTAGCGGAGACCCAGTACTTC.

The chain couples TRBV4-1 to TRBJ2-7, with D possibly TRBD1 on 5 matching bases. Trimming shortened V by 4 bases and J by 0 bases, and 16 bases separated the two germline ends. CDR1 MGHRA and CDR2 YSYEKL come from the germline V gene. The CDR3 runs 16 residues. CDR3 bases: TGCGCCAGCAGCCCCCAAGCGCAGGACAACTCCTACGAGCAGTACTTC. Translation: CASSPQAQDNSYEQYF.

The chain is built from TRBV6-2 or TRBV6-3 and TRBJ2-7, with D possibly matching TRBD1 (5 bases). Trimming took off 0 bases at V and 4 bases at J, with 16 bases between the two ends. The CDR3 is 16 residues long. Per germline, CDR1 MNHEY and CDR2 SVGEGT. The CDR3 region is CASSYSAGSGGYEQYF. CDR3 sequence (DNA): TGTGCCAGCAGTTACTCGGCAGGGTCAGGTGGATACGAGCAGTACTTC.

This clonotype was seen a handful of times. V usage is TRBV7-6 and J usage is TRBJ2-7, with D maybe TRBD1 (6 bases). The CDR3 runs 15 residues. Trimming removed 4 bases at V and 7 bases at J, with 20 bases between. CDR1 and CDR2 from the germline V gene are SGHVS and FNYEAQ. Here the CDR3 reads CASSYGPRDKGEQYF. CDR3 nucleotides: TGTGCCAGCAGCTATGGCCCCCGGGACAAAGGGGAGCAGTACTTC.

This clonotype appeared a few times. The V gene is TRBV11-2, the J gene TRBJ2-5; D call uncertain. Looked up from germline, CDR1 is SGHAT and CDR2 is FQNNGV. Trimming pared 0 bases from V and 4 bases from J, leaving 6 bases between. The CDR3 contains 13 residues. CDR3 sequence: CASSLEVVETQYF. The DNA of the CDR3 is TGTGCCAGCAGCTTAGAGGTCGTAGAGACCCAGTACTTC.

CDR3 DNA: TGTGCCAGCAGCTCGTTCAGGGGGCAACAGCCCCAGTATTTT. This sequence encodes CASSSFRGQQPQYF. The J gene is TRBJ1-5, the V gene TRBV7-2; TRBD1 aligns across 8 bases. TRBJ2-3 explains the end of the DNA better; the J call may be wrong. CDR3 size: 14 residues. CDR1 and CDR2 (germline): SGHTA, FQGNSA.

V gene TRBV7-2 combines with J gene TRBJ2-3; D is undetermined. Germline V gene lookup returns CDR1 SGHTA and CDR2 FQGNSA. Trimming cost V 3 bases and J 14 bases, with 15 bases left between them. This CDR3 contains 12 residues. This chain's CDR3 is CASSFDNYPTYF. The CDR3 DNA follows: TGTGCCAGCAGCTTTGACAATTACCCTACGTATTTT.

This clonotype was seen a handful of times. V gene TRBV12-3 or TRBV12-4 combines with J gene TRBJ2-1; no reliable D call. The length of the CDR3 is 13 residues. Trimming shortened V by 5 bases and J by 8 bases, and 13 bases separated the two germline ends. This chain's CDR3 is CASSPSLGHEQFF. The CDR3 nucleotides are TGTGCCAGCAGTCCCTCCCTTGGACATGAGCAGTTCTTC.

In its sample, this clonotype was seen a few times. The rearrangement joins TRBV20-1 to TRBJ2-2; D unresolved. Germline V gene lookup returns CDR1 DFQATT and CDR2 SNEGSKA (reference sequence). Trimming stripped 2 bases from V and 3 bases from J, with 7 bases between. The CDR3 sequence is 13 residues long. The CDR3: CSARSLYTGELFF. The CDR3 region has the DNA TGCAGTGCTAGATCCCTATACACCGGGGAGCTGTTTTTT.

V usage is TRBV28 and J usage is TRBJ1-1; 9 bases are shared with TRBD1. This CDR3 region has 12 residues. CDR1 MDHEN and CDR2 SYDVKM come from the germline V gene. J gave up 13 bases and V 2 bases, and 5 bases lay outside the gene matches. The CDR3 loop reads CASSLEGQGGFF. CDR3 sequence (DNA): TGTGCCAGCAGTTTAGAGGGACAGGGAGGTTTCTTT.

This clonotype has at least ten counts. The chain has TRBV9 and TRBJ1-2; 7 bases align to TRBD1. The CDR3 runs to 15 residues. Germline loops: CDR1 SGDLS, CDR2 YYNGEE. V dropped 3 bases and J dropped 6; count of bases not matched to a gene: 11. CDR3 DNA: TGTGCCAGCAGCGCCCAGCGAGGGGGCGCTGATGGCTACACCTTC. Its translation: CASSAQRGGADGYTF.

The rearrangement links TRBV13 to TRBJ2-1; 8 bases agree with TRBD2. Germline CDR1 and CDR2: PRHDT and FYEKMQ (reference sequence). J lost 5 bases, V lost 1 base, and 4 bases had no gene match. This CDR3 contains 15 residues. The CDR3 loop is CASSLEAGANNEQFF. In DNA, the CDR3 is TGTGCCAGCAGCTTAGAAGCGGGGGCCAACAATGAGCAGTTCTTC.

V usage is TRBV19 and J usage is TRBJ2-5; 10 nucleotides align to TRBD1. Germline V gene data show CDR1 as LNHDA and CDR2 as SQIVND (reference sequence). The CDR3 loop spans 15 amino acids. V dropped 4 bases and J dropped 4; count of bases not matched to a gene: 6. CDR3 in amino acids: CASSKTGGFGETQYF. The CDR3 coding sequence is TGTGCCAGTAGTAAGACAGGGGGCTTCGGAGAGACCCAGTACTTC.

This chain connects TRBV29-1 to TRBJ1-2, with D possibly matching TRBD1 (6 bases). The CDR3 consists of 15 residues. Per germline, CDR1 SQVTM and CDR2 ANQGSEA. V was trimmed by 0 bases and J by 1 base, leaving 12 bases between them. The CDR3 coding sequence is TGCAGCGTTGAAGATAGGACAGCAGATAACTATGGCTACACCTTC. Amino acids: CSVEDRTADNYGYTF.

This chain uses TRBV7-2 with TRBJ1-5, with 8 bases that match TRBD1. CDR3 length: 17 amino acids. The V gene's germline CDR1 is SGHTA and CDR2 FQGNSA. The J segment lost 0 bases and the V segment lost 4 bases, leaving 8 bases of the junction unmatched. The CDR3 DNA is TGTGCCAGCAGCTCACCAGGGGGCCCTTATAGCAATCAGCCCCAGCATTTT. Residues: CASSSPGGPYSNQPQHF.

Only a few counts were recorded for this clonotype. The V gene is TRBV4-3, the J gene TRBJ2-7; 7 bases are shared with TRBD1. The CDR3 is made up of 13 amino acids. Germline V lookup: CDR1 LGHNA, CDR2 YSLEER. With V trimmed by 4 bases and J by 3 bases, 3 bases remained unmatched. CDR3 coding DNA: TGCGCCAGCAGCCGGGACAGCAACTACGAGCAGTACTTC. It codes for CASSRDSNYEQYF.

With respect to this clonotype: Germline and junction disagree at one end, which may indicate a read error. The chain has TRBV12-5 and TRBJ2-1; D unresolved. This CDR3 contains 11 residues. Germline CDR1 LGHNT, CDR2 FRNRAP. The CDR3 protein is CASGWYKEQFF. As DNA, the CDR3 is TGTGCTAGTGGTTGGTACAAAGAGCAGTTCTTC.

The chain combines TRBV4-1 with TRBJ2-1, with unresolved D. V lost 0 bases and J lost 0, with 6 bases in between. CDR1 and CDR2 from the germline V gene are MGHRA and YSYEKL. CDR3 length: 15 residues. The CDR3, as DNA: TGCGCCAGCAGCCAAGAAGAAAGCTCCTACAATGAGCAGTTCTTC. Translated: CASSQEESSYNEQFF.

CDR3 sequence (DNA): TGCAGTGCTAGAGATTTTATCACCGGGGAGCTGTTTTTT. As protein: CSARDFITGELFF. The chain links TRBV20-1 to TRBJ2-2; D uncertain. The CDR3 is made up of 13 amino acids. Germline values: CDR1 DFQATT, CDR2 SNEGSKA (reference sequence). V was cut by 0 bases and J by 4 bases, with 6 bases left in between.

V and J are TRBV7-6 and TRBJ2-1, with D unclear. This CDR3 is built from 14 residues. Germline CDR1 SGHVS, CDR2 FNYEAQ. Trimming removed 1 base at V and 4 bases at J, with 8 bases between. The chain's CDR3 is CASSLVGVYNEQFF. CDR3 DNA: TGTGCCAGCAGCTTAGTTGGAGTATACAATGAGCAGTTCTTC.

This clonotype was found a few times. The chain has TRBV12-3 or TRBV12-4 and TRBJ1-5, with D perhaps TRBD1 (6 bases). Between the trimmed V and J ends, which lost 5 bases and 11 bases, there was a span of 22 bases. The CDR3 is made up of 15 amino acids. Here the CDR3 DNA reads TGTGCCAGCAGTCCCACCGACGATCCTTACAGGGCCCAGCATTTT. This translates into CASSPTDDPYRAQHF.

The chain is built from TRBV9 and TRBJ1-3; weak D call: TRBD1 (6 bases). Trimming took off 2 bases at V and 2 bases at J, with 11 bases between the two ends. Germline V gene lookup returns CDR1 SGDLS and CDR2 YYNGEE. The CDR3 contains 15 residues. For the CDR3, the DNA is TGTGCCAGCAGCGTTGAGGGGACAACTGGAAACACCATATATTTT. Protein: CASSVEGTTGNTIYF.

Only a few counts were recorded for this clonotype. The chain links TRBV29-1 to TRBJ1-1; 9 bases are shared with TRBD1. This CDR3 is 15 amino acids long. Germline V gene sequence: CDR1 SQVTM, CDR2 ANQGSEA. The V gene end was trimmed by 6 bases and the J gene end by 2 bases; junction bases not matched to a gene: 10. The CDR3 bases are TGCAGCGTACGGGACAGGGACAGGTATAACACTGAAGCTTTCTTT. This sequence encodes CSVRDRDRYNTEAFF.

The V call is TRBV15, the J call TRBJ2-7; D perhaps matches TRBD1 (6 bases). Per germline, CDR1 LNHNV and CDR2 YYDKDF (reference sequence). CDR3 size: 14 residues. With 5 bases removed from V and 2 bases from J, the gap between germline ends came to 13 bases. The CDR3 sequence is CATSSPGTTYEQYF. The CDR3 region has the DNA TGTGCCACCAGCTCCCCCGGGACAACCTACGAGCAGTACTTC.

The J gene is TRBJ2-7, the V gene TRBV6-2 or TRBV6-3; a possible D gene is TRBD2 (5 bases). The germline CDR1 and CDR2 sequences are MNHEY and SVGEGT. The CDR3 runs 14 residues. The germline V and J ends were trimmed by 8 bases and 5 bases, with 19 bases remaining between them. The CDR3 region has the DNA TGTGCCAGCGCCCTCGCGGGCTTGGGCGACGAGCAGTACTTC. Its translation is CASALAGLGDEQYF.